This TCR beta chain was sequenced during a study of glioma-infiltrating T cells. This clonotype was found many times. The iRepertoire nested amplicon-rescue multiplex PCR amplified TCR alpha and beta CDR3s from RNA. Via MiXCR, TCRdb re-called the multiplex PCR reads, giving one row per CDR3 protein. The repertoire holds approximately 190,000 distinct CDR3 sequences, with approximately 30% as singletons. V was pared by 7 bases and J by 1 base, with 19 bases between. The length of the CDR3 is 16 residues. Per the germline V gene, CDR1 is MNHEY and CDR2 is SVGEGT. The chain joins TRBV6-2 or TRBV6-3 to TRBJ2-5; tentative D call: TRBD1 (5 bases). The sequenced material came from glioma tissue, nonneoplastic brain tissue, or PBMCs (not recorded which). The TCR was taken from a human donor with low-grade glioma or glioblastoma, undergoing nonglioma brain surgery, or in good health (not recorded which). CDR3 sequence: CASTTRQLIFQETQYF. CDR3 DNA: TGTGCCAGCACCACGAGACAGCTGATTTTCCAAGAGACCCAGTACTTC.